This note documents a single T cell receptor (beta chain) sequence. Libraries were prepared by immunoSEQ multiplex PCR; TCRdb keeps only in-frame clonotypes and omits some of them. The sample records approximately 92,000 clones, approximately 80% being singletons. This CDR3 spans 15 amino acids. Germline CDR1 reads SGHRS; CDR2 reads YFSETQ. V dropped 4 bases and J dropped 3; count of bases not matched to a gene: 6. This sample was included in a study of OX40 agonist ivuxolimab in advanced cancers. The sample here was CD4+ or CD8+ T cells sorted from blood, taken in a trial of the OX40 agonist ivuxolimab. The rearrangement links TRBV5-1 to TRBJ2-2, with 7 nucleotides matching TRBD1. The source is an adult with an advanced solid tumor such as melanoma, head and neck, liver or kidney cancer. CDR3 coding DNA: TGCGCCAGCAGCGGGACCGGGACAGACACCGGGGAGCTGTTTTTT. It encodes CASSGTGTDTGELFF.